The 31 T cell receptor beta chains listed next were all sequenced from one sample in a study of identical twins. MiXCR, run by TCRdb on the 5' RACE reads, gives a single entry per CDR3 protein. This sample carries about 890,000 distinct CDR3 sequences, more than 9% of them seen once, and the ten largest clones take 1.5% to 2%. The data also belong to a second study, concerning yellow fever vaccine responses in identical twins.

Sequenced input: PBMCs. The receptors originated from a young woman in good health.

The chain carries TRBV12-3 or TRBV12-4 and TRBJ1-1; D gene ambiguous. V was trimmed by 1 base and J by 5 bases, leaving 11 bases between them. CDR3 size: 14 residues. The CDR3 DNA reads TGTGCCAGCAGTTTAGGTCAACCTGGGACTGAAGCTTTCTTT. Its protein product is CASSLGQPGTEAFF.

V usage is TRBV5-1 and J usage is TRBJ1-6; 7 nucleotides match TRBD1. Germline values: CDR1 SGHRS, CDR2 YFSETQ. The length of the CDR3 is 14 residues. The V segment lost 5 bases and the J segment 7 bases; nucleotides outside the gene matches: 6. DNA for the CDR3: TGCGCCAGCAGACTGACAGGGACGAATTCACCCCTCCACTTT. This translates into CASRLTGTNSPLHF.

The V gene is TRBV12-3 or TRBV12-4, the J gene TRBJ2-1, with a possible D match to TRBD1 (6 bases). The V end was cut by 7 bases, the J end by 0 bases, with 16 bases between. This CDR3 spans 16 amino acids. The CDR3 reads CASMDSLTNSYNEQFF. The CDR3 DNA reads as TGTGCCAGCATGGACAGCCTCACAAACTCCTACAATGAGCAGTTCTTC.

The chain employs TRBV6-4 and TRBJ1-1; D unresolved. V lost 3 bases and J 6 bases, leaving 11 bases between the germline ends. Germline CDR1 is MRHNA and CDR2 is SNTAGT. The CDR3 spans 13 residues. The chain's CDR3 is CASSEGQPSEAFF. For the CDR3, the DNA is TGTGCCAGCAGTGAAGGTCAACCATCTGAAGCTTTCTTT.

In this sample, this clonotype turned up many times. The CDR3 here is CSARRGDTEAFF. The CDR3 nucleotides are TGCAGTGCTAGGCGAGGGGACACTGAAGCTTTCTTT. This chain links TRBV20-1 with TRBJ1-1; tentatively, D is TRBD1 (5 bases). CDR1 is DFQATT, CDR2 SNEGSKA, per germline (reference sequence). The length of the CDR3 is 12 residues. V gave up 3 bases and J gave up 3 bases, with 8 bases separating them.

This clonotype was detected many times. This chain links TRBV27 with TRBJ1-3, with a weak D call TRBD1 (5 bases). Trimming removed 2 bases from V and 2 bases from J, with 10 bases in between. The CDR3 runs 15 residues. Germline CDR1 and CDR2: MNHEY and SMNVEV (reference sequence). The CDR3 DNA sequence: TGTGCCAGCAGTTTAACCGGGACGGCTGGAAACACCATATATTTT. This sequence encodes CASSLTGTAGNTIYF.

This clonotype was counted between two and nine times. For the CDR3, the DNA is TGCAGTGCTGAGGGGGAAGGCTATGGCTACACCTTC. Its translation is CSAEGEGYGYTF. The chain has TRBV20-1 and TRBJ1-2, with D possibly TRBD1 on 6 matching bases. The germline CDR1 and CDR2 sequences are DFQATT and SNEGSKA (reference sequence). The CDR3 runs 12 residues. Between the trimmed V and J ends, which lost 5 bases and 4 bases, there was a span of 11 bases.

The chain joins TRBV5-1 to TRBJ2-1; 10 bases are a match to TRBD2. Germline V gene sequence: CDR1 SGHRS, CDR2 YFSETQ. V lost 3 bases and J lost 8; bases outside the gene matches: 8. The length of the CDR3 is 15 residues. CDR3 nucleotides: TGCGCCAGCAGCTGGAGCGGGAGGGCCTGGGATGAGCAGTTCTTC. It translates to CASSWSGRAWDEQFF.

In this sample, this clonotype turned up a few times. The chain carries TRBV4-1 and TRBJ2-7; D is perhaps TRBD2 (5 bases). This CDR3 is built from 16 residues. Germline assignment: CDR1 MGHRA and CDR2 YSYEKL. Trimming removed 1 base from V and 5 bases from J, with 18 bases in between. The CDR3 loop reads CASSQVSGRDSDEQYF. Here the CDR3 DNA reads TGCGCCAGCAGCCAAGTTTCAGGACGGGATTCTGACGAGCAGTACTTC.

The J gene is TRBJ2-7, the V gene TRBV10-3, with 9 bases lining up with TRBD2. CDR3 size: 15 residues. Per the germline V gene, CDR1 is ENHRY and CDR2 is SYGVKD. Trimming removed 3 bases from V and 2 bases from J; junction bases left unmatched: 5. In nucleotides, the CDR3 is TGTGCCATCAGTGACAATAGCGGGAGAACCTACGAGCAGTACTTC. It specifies CAISDNSGRTYEQYF.

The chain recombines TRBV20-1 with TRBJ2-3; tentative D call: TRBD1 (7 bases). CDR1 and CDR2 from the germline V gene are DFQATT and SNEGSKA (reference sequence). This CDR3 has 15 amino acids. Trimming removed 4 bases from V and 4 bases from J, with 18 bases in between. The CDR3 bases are TGCAGTGCTATAGAGAGTCAGGGGGGACCAGATACGCAGTATTTT. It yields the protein CSAIESQGGPDTQYF.

The CDR3 DNA reads as TGTGCCAGCAGCTTAATGCCTAGTGAGCAGTTCTTC. As protein: CASSLMPSEQFF. V usage is TRBV7-9 and J usage is TRBJ2-1; D remains ambiguous. The ends were cut back, 2 bases at V and 9 bases at J, with 8 bases in the middle. This CDR3 region has 12 residues. Germline CDR1 and CDR2: SEHNR and FQNEAQ (reference sequence).

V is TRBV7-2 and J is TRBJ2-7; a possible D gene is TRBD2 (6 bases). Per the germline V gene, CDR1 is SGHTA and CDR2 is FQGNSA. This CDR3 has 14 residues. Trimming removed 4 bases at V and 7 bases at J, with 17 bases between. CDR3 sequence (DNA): TGTGCCAGCAGCTCAAGCGGGTCCTCGGGGGAGCAGTACTTC. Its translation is CASSSSGSSGEQYF. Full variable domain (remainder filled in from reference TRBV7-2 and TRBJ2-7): GAGVSQSPSNKVTEKGKDVELRCDPISGHTALYWYRQSLGQGLEFLIYFQGNSAPDKSGLPSDRFSAERTGGSVSTLTIQRTQQEDSAVYLCASSSSGSSGEQYFGPGTRLTVT.

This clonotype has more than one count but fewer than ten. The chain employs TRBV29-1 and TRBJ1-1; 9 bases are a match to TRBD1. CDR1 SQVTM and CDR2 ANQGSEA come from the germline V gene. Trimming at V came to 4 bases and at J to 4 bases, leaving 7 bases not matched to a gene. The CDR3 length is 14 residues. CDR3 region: CSVVRGTGSTEAFF. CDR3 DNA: TGCAGCGTTGTTCGTGGGACAGGGAGCACTGAAGCTTTCTTT.

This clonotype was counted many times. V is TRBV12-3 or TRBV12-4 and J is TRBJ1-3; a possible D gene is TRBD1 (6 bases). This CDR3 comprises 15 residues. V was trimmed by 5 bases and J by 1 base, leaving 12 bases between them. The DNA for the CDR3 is TGTGCCAGCAGTCCAACCGGGACATCTGGAAACACCATATATTTT. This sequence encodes CASSPTGTSGNTIYF.

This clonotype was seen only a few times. In nucleotides, the CDR3 is TGTGCCAGCAGCACAATAAACACTGAAGCTTTCTTT. It specifies CASSTINTEAFF. The chain links TRBV7-9 to TRBJ1-1; D remains ambiguous. V shed 5 bases and J shed 2 bases, with 6 bases lying between them. The CDR3 runs 12 residues. Germline V lookup: CDR1 SEHNR, CDR2 FQNEAQ (reference sequence).

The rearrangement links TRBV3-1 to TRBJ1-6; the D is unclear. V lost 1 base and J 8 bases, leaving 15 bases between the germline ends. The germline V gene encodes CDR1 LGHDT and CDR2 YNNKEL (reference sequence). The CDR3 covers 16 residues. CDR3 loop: CASSQGSFFGHSPLHF. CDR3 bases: TGTGCCAGCAGCCAAGGCTCGTTTTTTGGGCATTCACCCCTCCACTTT.

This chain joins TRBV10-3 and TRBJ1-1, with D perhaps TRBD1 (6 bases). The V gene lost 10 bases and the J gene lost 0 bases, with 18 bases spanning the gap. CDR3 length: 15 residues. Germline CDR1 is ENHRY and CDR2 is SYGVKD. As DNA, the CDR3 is TGTGCCACGAACGAGAGGGGGGAAGTGAACACTGAAGCTTTCTTT. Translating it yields CATNERGEVNTEAFF.

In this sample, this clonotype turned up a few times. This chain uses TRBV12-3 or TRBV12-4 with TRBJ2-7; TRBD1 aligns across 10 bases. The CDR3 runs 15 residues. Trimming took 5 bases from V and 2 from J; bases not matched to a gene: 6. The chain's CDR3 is CASSLRQGAPYEQYV. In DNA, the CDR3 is TGTGCCAGCAGTCTCCGACAGGGGGCCCCCTACGAGCAGTACGTC.

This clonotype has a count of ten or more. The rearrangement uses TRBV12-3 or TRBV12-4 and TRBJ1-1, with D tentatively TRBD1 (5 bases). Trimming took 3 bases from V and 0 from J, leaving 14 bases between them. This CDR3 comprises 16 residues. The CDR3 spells CASSFAGRQLNTEAFF. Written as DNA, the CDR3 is TGTGCCAGCAGTTTCGCAGGGAGGCAGCTGAACACTGAAGCTTTCTTT.

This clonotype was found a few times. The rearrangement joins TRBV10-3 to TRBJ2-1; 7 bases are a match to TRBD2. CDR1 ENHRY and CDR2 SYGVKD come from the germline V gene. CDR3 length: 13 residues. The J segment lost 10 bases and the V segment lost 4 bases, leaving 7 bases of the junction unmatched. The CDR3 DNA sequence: TGTGCCATCAGTGCTGGGGGACTACAAGAGCAGTTCTTC. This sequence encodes CAISAGGLQEQFF.

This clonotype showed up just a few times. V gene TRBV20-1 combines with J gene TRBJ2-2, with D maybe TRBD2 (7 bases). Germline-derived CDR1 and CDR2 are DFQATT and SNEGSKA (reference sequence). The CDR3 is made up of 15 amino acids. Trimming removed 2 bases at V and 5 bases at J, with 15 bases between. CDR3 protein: CSARSSRGGTGELFF. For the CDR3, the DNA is TGCAGTGCTAGAAGTTCCAGGGGAGGGACCGGGGAGCTGTTTTTT.

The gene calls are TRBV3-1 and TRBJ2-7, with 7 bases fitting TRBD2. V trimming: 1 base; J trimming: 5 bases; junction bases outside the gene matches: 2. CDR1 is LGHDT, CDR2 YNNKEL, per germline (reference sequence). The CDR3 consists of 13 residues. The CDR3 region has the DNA TGTGCCAGCAGCCAAGCGGGAGGCCACGAGCAGTACGTC. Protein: CASSQAGGHEQYV.

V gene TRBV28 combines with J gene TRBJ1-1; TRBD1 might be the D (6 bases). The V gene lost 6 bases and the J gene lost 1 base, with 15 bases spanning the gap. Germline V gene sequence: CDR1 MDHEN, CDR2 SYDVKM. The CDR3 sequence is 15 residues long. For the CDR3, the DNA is TGTGCCAGCAGGCTGCCGGGGGCGGGGAACACTGAAGCTTTCTTT. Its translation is CASRLPGAGNTEAFF.

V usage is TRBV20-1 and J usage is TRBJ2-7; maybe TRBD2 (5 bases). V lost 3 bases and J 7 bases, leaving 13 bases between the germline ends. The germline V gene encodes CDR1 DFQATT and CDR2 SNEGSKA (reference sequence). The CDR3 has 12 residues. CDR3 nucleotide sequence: TGCAGTGCTAGTCGCAGGAGGAGGGAGCAGTACTTC. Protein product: CSASRRRREQYF.

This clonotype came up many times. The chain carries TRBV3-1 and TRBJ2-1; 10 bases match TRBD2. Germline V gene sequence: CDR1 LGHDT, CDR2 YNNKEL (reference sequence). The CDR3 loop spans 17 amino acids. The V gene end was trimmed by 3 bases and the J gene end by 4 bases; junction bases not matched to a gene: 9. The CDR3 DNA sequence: TGTGCCAGCAGCCACCCACGAGGTAGCGGGAGGTACAATGAGCAGTTCTTC. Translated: CASSHPRGSGRYNEQFF.

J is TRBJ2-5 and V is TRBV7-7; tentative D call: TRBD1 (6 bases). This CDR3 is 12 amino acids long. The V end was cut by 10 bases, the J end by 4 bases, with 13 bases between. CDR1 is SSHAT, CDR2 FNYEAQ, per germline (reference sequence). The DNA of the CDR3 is TGTGCCATTGGGGGCATGCGAGAGACCCAGTACTTC. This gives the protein CAIGGMRETQYF.

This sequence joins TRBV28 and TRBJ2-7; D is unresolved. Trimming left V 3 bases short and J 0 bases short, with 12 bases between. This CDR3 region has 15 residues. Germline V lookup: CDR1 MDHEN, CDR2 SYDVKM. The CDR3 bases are TGTGCCAGCAGTTTTCAATTGGTAAGCTCCTACGAGCAGTACTTC. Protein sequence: CASSFQLVSSYEQYF.

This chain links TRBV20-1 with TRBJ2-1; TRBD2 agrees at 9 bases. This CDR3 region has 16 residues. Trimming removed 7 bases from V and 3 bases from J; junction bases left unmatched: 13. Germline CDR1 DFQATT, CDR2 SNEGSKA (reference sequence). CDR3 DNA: TGCAGTGGTCGAGGGGTAGCGGGAGAGGGCTACAATGAGCAGTTCTTC. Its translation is CSGRGVAGEGYNEQFF.

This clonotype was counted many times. CDR3 sequence reads: CASRGDRGRVGEQYF. As DNA, the CDR3 is TGTGCCAGCAGAGGGGACAGGGGGCGCGTAGGAGAGCAGTACTTC. This chain joins TRBV28 and TRBJ2-7; 12 bases match TRBD1. Germline CDR1 is MDHEN and CDR2 is SYDVKM. The trim removed 6 bases at V and 7 bases at J, leaving 10 bases unmatched. The CDR3 spans 15 residues.

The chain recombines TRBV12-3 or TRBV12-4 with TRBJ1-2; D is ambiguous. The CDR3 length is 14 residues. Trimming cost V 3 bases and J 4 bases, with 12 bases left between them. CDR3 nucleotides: TGTGCCAGCAGTTTGACATACCTTTCCTATGGCTACACCTTC. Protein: CASSLTYLSYGYTF.